This TCR beta chain was captured by sequencing in a study of T and B cells in COVID-19 patients. Across the study: Nine tenths of the roughly 20 active-infection patients had comorbidities associated with unfavorable COVID-19 outcome.

A note on this clonotype: Antigen: not known.

Multiplex PCR with BIOMED2 TRB-A/B primer pools amplified TRB rearrangements. TCRdb called the multiplex PCR reads again in MiXCR, with one record for every CDR3 protein. Found here are some 13,000 distinct CDR3 sequences, 25% of them singletons; the top ten hold around 4%. CDR3 size: 13 residues. V dropped 6 bases and J dropped 7 bases, with 15 bases sitting between them. Germline-derived CDR1 and CDR2 are MNHEY and SMNVEV (reference sequence). From blood, about 240-550 ng of genomic DNA served as TRB template. Study-wide results and caveats: Highly clonal in active COVID-19, TRB repertoires exceeded healthy-donor diversity and richness at recovery.

The rearrangement joins TRBV27 to TRBJ1-2, with TRBD1 as a possible D gene (6 bases). The TCR originated in a human donor who had recovered from COVID-19. The sample was blood. The CDR3: CASRRERGGGYTF. The CDR3 DNA sequence: TGTGCCAGCAGAAGAGAGAGGGGGGGTGGCTACACCTTC.